This T cell receptor beta chain was sequenced during a study of technical replicates of blood from a handful of donors. Produced via immunoSEQ multiplex PCR; TCRdb's table is partial and in-frame only. The sample holds under 85,000 clones, 80% to 95% seen once. Germline CDR1 reads LNHDA; CDR2 reads SQIVND (reference sequence). Trimming stripped 3 bases from V and 2 bases from J, with 8 bases between. The CDR3 spans 14 residues. The chain uses TRBV19 and TRBJ1-5, with unresolved D. The TCR sequence derives from a human donor in good health. The sample was T cells isolated from PBMCs. CDR3 in amino acids: CASSIPRGNQPQHF. The CDR3, as DNA: TGTGCCAGTAGTATCCCACGGGGCAATCAGCCCCAGCATTTT.